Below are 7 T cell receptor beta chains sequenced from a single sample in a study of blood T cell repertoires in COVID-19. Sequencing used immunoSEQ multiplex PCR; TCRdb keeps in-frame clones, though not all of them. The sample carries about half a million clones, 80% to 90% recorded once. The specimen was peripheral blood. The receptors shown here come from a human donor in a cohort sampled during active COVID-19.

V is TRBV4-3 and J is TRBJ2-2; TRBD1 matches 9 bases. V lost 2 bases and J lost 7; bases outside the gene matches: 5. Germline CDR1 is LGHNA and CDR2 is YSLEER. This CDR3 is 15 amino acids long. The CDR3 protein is CASSQNRGRFGELFF. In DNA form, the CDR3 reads TGCGCCAGCAGCCAAAACAGGGGGCGGTTCGGGGAGCTGTTTTTT.

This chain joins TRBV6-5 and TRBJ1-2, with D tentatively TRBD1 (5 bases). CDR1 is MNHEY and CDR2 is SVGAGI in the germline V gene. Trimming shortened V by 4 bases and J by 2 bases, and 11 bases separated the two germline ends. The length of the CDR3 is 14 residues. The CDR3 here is CASSSGLRNYGYTF. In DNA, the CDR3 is TGTGCCAGCAGTTCGGGACTCAGAAACTATGGCTACACCTTC.

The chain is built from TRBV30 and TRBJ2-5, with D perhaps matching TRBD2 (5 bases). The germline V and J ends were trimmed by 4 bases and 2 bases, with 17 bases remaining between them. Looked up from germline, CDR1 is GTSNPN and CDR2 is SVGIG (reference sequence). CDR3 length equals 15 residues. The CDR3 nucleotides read TGTGCCTGGACCACCGGGGTCCTTCTACAAGAGACCCAGTACTTC. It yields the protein CAWTTGVLLQETQYF. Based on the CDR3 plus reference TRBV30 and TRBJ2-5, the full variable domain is SQTIHQWPATLVQPVGSPLSLECTVEGTSNPNLYWYRQAAGRGLQLLFYSVGIGQISSEVPQNLSASRPQDRQFILSSKKLLLSDSGFYLCAWTTGVLLQETQYFGPGTRLLVL.

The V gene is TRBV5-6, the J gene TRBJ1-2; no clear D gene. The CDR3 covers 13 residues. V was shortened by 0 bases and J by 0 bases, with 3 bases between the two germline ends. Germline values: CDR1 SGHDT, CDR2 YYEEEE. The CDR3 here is CASSLVTNYGYTF. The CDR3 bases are TGTGCCAGCAGCTTGGTTACTAACTATGGCTACACCTTC.

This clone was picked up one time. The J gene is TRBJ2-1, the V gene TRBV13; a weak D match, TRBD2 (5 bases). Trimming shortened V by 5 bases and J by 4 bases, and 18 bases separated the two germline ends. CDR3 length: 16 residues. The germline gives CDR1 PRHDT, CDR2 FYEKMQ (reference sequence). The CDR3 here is CASSNDYKRRYNEQFF. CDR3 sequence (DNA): TGTGCCAGCAGCAACGACTATAAGCGAAGATACAATGAGCAGTTCTTC. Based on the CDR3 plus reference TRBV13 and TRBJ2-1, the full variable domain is AAGVIQSPRHLIKEKRETATLKCYPIPRHDTVYWYQQGPGQDPQFLISFYEKMQSDKGSIPDRFSAQQFSDYHSELNMSSLELGDSALYFCASSNDYKRRYNEQFFGPGTRLTVL.

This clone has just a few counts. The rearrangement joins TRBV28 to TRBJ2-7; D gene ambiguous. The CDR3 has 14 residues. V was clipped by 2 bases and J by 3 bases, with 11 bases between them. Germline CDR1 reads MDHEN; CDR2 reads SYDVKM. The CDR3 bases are TGTGCCAGCAGTTTAACCACCACACACTACGAGCAGTACTTC. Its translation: CASSLTTTHYEQYF. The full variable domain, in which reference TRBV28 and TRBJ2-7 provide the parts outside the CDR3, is DVKVTQSSRYLVKRTGEKVFLECVQDMDHENMFWYRQDPGLGLRLIYFSYDVKMKEKGDIPEGYSVSREKKERFSLILESASTNQTSMYLCASSLTTTHYEQYFGPGTRLTVT.

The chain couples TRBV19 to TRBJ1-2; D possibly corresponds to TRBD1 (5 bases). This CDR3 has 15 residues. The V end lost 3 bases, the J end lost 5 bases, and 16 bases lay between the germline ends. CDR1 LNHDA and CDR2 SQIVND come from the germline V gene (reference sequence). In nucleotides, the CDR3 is TGTGCCAGTAGTATCGGGCAGGGAAGGGCTTATGGCTACACCTTC. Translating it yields CASSIGQGRAYGYTF. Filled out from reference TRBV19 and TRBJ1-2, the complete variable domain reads DGGITQSPKYLFRKEGQNVTLSCEQNLNHDAMYWYRQDPGQGLRLIYYSQIVNDFQKGDIAEGYSVSREKKESFPLTVTSAQKNPTAFYLCASSIGQGRAYGYTFGSGTRLTVV.